This T cell receptor (beta chain) was sequenced during a study of cytomegalovirus exposure and HLA in healthy donors (dated by TCRdb to the late 2010s). Describing the broader study: According to an earlier analysis of 550 to 750 of the donors, about 179 million T cells yielded 120 million or so unique TCR beta sequences and approximately 280 Gb of sequence data. An earlier analysis of around 640 of the donors used high-throughput TCR beta sequencing to judge whether each TCR beta V gene segment behaved as functional or pseudogenic. Rather than using new phenotypic data, the later analysis identified candidate immune exposures from TCR beta sequences and from how often those sequences occurred across donors. The T cell repertoires of 666 subjects were profiled by immunosequencing and related to cytomegalovirus serostatus. Roughly five DR-DQ haplotypes were treated as single units for association and clustering because of strong linkage in the cohort. Every repertoire in the discovery cohort had been generated on one and the same sequencing platform. Along with the approximately 700-subject first cohort, a separate validation cohort of around 110 different subjects was used. Both class I and class II loci were covered by HLA typing, at four-digit resolution. Typing coverage varied by locus: about 629-630 donors for A, B, C, DRB1 and DQB1; 500 to 550 for DQA1; more than 600 for DPA1; 400 to 480 for DPB1. Donor age, sex, ethnicity and CMV serostatus were compiled together with the repertoire data. The aim of the study was to test whether cataloging public T cell receptors could identify signatures of past pathogen exposure. Genome-wide SNP genotypes for about 55% of the roughly 670 donors were used in a later genetic analysis, which treated that subset as a discovery cohort. Of the approximately 400 genotyped donors, roughly 76% were placed in the genetic ancestry cluster associated with self-reported Caucasian donors. To study patterns of TCR occurrence, a later analysis re-analyzed previously published TCR beta repertoires from 666 donors and added high-resolution HLA genotyping. Among approximately 370 genotyped donors of the cohort, an average of approximately 240,000 unique TCR beta nucleotide sequences was sequenced per donor, of which about 19% were non-productive. An early release that covered about 600 HLA-typed donors contained about 300 gigabases of sequencing data and tens of millions of unique TCR sequences. To predict cytomegalovirus infection status, the study brought together high-throughput TCR immunosequencing, statistical association of individual TCRs with disease status, and machine learning. What the study reported, not specific to this receptor: Presence/absence analyses assumed roughly uniform sequencing depth across donors, an assumption that may not hold. The study listed approximately 150 TCR beta chains as associated with cytomegalovirus. Most CMV-associated TCR beta chains appeared to be HLA-restricted in a later analysis, and the HLA associations seemed to be driven largely by CMV exposure. Because counts were too low, about 18 rarely observed V segments, including chromosome 9 orphons, were excluded from the earlier analysis of fewer than 650 of the donors. Correlated functional status among segregating V segments might reflect linkage disequilibrium, but an unknown experimental factor could not be ruled out. In a later analysis, several top co-occurrence clusters were reported to appear linked to parvovirus B19, influenza, CMV and Epstein-Barr virus. The classifier was reported to diagnose cytomegalovirus status with high specificity and sensitivity in both the original and validation cohorts. Only TCR beta chains were sequenced in this cohort, and the absence of alpha or paired-chain data limited detectable features. Most TCR sequences were observed very rarely across donors, whereas some public TCRs were present in many individuals. The only immune exposure information available for the cohort was CMV serostatus. Compared with the approximately 670-donor mean, donors in an Asian-associated ancestry cluster had fewer N-insertions in productive TCRs, according to a later genetic analysis. A cluster of highly shared sequence variants was judged likely to be a technical artifact of the sequencing pipeline. V-gene and J-gene trimming of TCR beta chains was associated with a missense DCLRE1C variant in a later genetic analysis, and the association was replicated in an independent cohort. In a later analysis, HLA-associated TCR beta chains showed more clonal expansion and lower generation probabilities than non-associated chains that were equally common. A further reported finding was that TCR beta sequences accurately predicted the HLA-A and HLA-B alleles for most subjects in the first cohort. The authors suggested that the approach could potentially be generalized to other disease states and immunological phenotypes. At a false discovery rate of 0.05, a later analysis linked about 17,000 TCR beta sequences to specific HLA alleles. Assigning TCR associations to individual alleles was difficult when HLA alleles, especially DR and DQ, strongly co-occurred. Broadly in line with IMGT annotations, most TCR beta V segments showed up in productive rearrangements about 87% or about 30% of the time in an earlier analysis of several hundred of the donors. A few of the identified cytomegalovirus-associated TCR beta chains were confirmed in vitro to be specific for cytomegalovirus antigens. Because HLA typing was unavailable for some donors at each locus, only the typed subset was used in association tests. A later analysis found that TCR association rates varied across HLA loci, with DRB1 alleles showing the most associated TCRs and HLA-C alleles the fewest.

The library was obtained by the immunoSEQ multiplex PCR assay. The multiplex PCR relied on a mix of 60 forward primers for TCR Vbeta segments and 13 reverse primers for TCR Jbeta segments. A multiplex PCR assay on genomic DNA amplified the CDR3 region of rearranged TCR beta genes. On the Illumina HiSeq System, the amplified TCR beta libraries were sequenced as 87-base-pair reads. The study's own analysis went as follows. A later analysis tallied roughly 76 million unique TCR beta chains across the 650 to 750 repertoires, and approximately 12 million of those chains were shared by two or more donors. Raw reads were error-corrected and collapsed into unique sequences by a nearest-neighbor algorithm in which closely related sequences were merged to remove PCR and sequencing errors. V, D and J gene segments were assigned by aligning CDR3 sequences to IMGT reference sequences. For a sequence to be retained, at least a six-nucleotide match to both a V gene segment and a J gene segment was required. Rearrangements were called productive when the CDR3 lacked stop codons and stayed in frame with V and J; all others were non-productive. CDR3 was defined according to IMGT convention as the region running from the second conserved V-encoded cysteine to the conserved J-encoded phenylalanine. In an earlier analysis of more than 550 of the donors, sequences lacking an unambiguous match to a single V gene segment were excluded. An earlier analysis of over 450 of the donors classified V segments as functional when productive rearrangements were above 56.7% and as segregating when the standard deviation between donors was above 5%. A statistical classification framework was built for diagnosing cytomegalovirus status from the catalog of TCR beta chain sequences. V and J gene assignment, in a later analysis, came from comparing TCR nucleotide sequences with IMGT/GENE-DB human TR gene sequences. The TCRdist pipeline was used in a later analysis to assign CDR3 sequences and most-parsimonious VDJ recombination scenarios. In a later analysis, every TCR beta chain was defined by the combination of its CDR3 amino acid sequence and its V-gene family, and reads without a unique V-gene family were dropped. As a way to deal with suspected cross-contamination and a sequencing artifact, a later analysis dropped hundreds of nucleotide sequences that were highly shared and had low generation probability. In a later analysis, a clonal expansion index was calculated for each public chain from normalized within-repertoire ranks of inferred template counts. A later analysis computed generation probabilities with a VDJ recombination model fitted to out-of-frame rearrangements, and checked the results against IGoR. Hypergeometric tests were used in a later analysis to score TCR-TCR, TCR-HLA and TCR-CMV co-occurrence, with a repertoire-size bias correction applied to the TCR pairs. False discovery rates were estimated in a later analysis by permuting HLA or CMV assignments 20 times. In a later analysis, co-occurring TCRs were grouped using DBSCAN, and TCRdist sequence similarity was added for clustering within HLA-allele-positive subsets. Co-occurrence clustering excluded repertoires with fewer than 30,000 or more than 120,000 public chains, plus five with anomalous nucleotide sharing. TCRdb re-hosts the immuneACCESS table, in-frame sequences only. Its copies lack some clones; in the studies checked, an unresolved V gene accounts for under half of them, and the cause for the rest is not known. The V and J calls and clone size come from that table; D and trimming were worked out from the DNA. A total of tens of thousands of clones appear in this sample, about 80% of them only once. The top ten clonotypes cover around 54% of the sample.

This clone was counted only a few times. This clone's antigen is unknown. No qualities accompany the bases; no much larger clone lies one base away. The cohort comprised approximately 700 healthy bone marrow donors. Cohort members were all nominally healthy when sampled, although unrecorded immune exposures were likely present. The donor was CMV seropositive and belonged to the group of about 290 seropositive cohort members. A peripheral blood sample was collected from each donor, and TCR beta sequencing was performed on peripheral blood mononuclear cells. The Qiagen DNeasy Blood Extraction Kit was used to extract genomic DNA from the blood cell samples. Source material: PBMCs. This clonotype was obtained from a man aged 45-60 years in good health and CMV-seropositive.

The CDR3 in this case is CASSPGPMGASGRNEQFF. The sequence in DNA is TGTGCCAGCAGCCCGGGACCCATGGGGGCTAGCGGGAGGAATGAGCAGTTCTTC. In this chain, TRBV28 is recombined with TRBJ2-1, with 11 junctional bases fitting TRBD2. Ends trimmed: V by 6 bases, J by 7 bases; bases unmatched to a gene: 17. CDR1 and CDR2 were assigned from the germline V gene as MDHEN and SYDVKM. The CDR3 runs 18 amino acids, cysteine and phenylalanine included. The only DNA kept is the CDR3, 54 bases in frame from the first base. Extended through the reference TRBV28 and TRBJ2-1 proteins, this CDR3 yields the full variable domain: DVKVTQSSRYLVKRTGEKVFLECVQDMDHENMFWYRQDPGLGLRLIYFSYDVKMKEKGDIPEGYSVSREKKERFSLILESASTNQTSMYLCASSPGPMGASGRNEQFFGPGTRLTVL.